This T cell receptor beta chain was documented in a study of CD8 T cells in ankylosing spondylitis. By quantitative 5'-RACE with molecular barcodes, the TCR beta libraries were made. TCRdb fed the 5' RACE reads into MiXCR, producing one record per CDR3 protein. Altogether roughly 40,000 distinct CDR3 sequences are present, around 2.8% being singletons, with the ten largest covering over 4%. Study conclusions and caveats: Clones linked with disease were CD8+ and fairly uncommon in the peripheral blood. Seemingly characteristic of ankylosing spondylitis blood was a TCR beta motif consisting of about 8 highly homologous variants.

This clonotype was seen ten or more times. The target antigen is unknown. This CDR3 comprises 15 residues. V was shortened by 3 bases and J by 1 base, with 11 bases between the two germline ends. Germline V gene sequence: CDR1 SGDLS, CDR2 YYNGEE. This chain joins TRBV9 and TRBJ1-3, with D maybe TRBD1 (5 bases). Sequencing was carried out using blood, either unsorted or a sorted T cell fraction (not recorded which). This TCR was recovered from a male donor with ankylosing spondylitis or in good health (not recorded which). The CDR3 DNA follows: TGTGCCAGCAGCGCGGGGGAGGCGTCTGGAAACACCATATATTTT. Translating it yields CASSAGEASGNTIYF.